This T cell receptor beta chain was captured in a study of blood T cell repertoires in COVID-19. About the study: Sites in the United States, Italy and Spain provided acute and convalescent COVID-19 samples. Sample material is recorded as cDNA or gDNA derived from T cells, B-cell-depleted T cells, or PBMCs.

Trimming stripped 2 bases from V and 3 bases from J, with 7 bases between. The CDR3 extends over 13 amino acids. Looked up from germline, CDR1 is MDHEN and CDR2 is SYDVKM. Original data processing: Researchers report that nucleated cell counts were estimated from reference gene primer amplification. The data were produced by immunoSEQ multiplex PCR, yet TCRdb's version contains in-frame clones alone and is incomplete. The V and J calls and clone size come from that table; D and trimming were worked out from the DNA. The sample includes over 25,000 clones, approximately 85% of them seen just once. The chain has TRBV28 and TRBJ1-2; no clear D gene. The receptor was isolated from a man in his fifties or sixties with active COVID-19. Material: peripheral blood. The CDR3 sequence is CASSLGQYYGYTF. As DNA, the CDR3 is TGTGCCAGCAGTTTAGGGCAGTACTATGGCTACACCTTC.